This T cell receptor beta chain comes out of a study of blood T cell repertoires in COVID-19. The data were produced by immunoSEQ multiplex PCR, yet TCRdb's version contains in-frame clones alone and is incomplete. The table includes some 150,000 clones, about 85% detected once. Germline CDR1 is PRHDT and CDR2 is FYEKMQ (reference sequence). This CDR3 has 14 amino acids. The germline V and J ends were trimmed by 2 bases and 1 base, with 8 bases remaining between them. The sequencing sample was made of peripheral blood. This chain connects TRBV13 to TRBJ1-1; perhaps TRBD1 as D (5 bases). The source is a woman in her sixties or seventies with acute or convalescent COVID-19. The CDR3 bases are TGTGCCAGCAGCTTAACAGACAGGAACACTGAAGCTTTCTTT. This gives the protein CASSLTDRNTEAFF.